The present TCR beta chain was sequenced within a study of long-term antiretroviral therapy in people with HIV (dated by TCRdb to between 2020 and 2023). The study in broad terms: The earliest samples were collected roughly a decade before the 2015 WHO recommendation for immediate ART, at a time when ART was usually postponed until CD4 counts fell. From some 30 adults with confirmed HIV infection, the cohort provided under 200 cryopreserved PBMC samples, gathered serially across a mean of about 6 years (range 1-12). A retrospective serial study tested whether ART initiation and durable HIV suppression were associated with changes in peripheral blood TRB repertoire composition and diversity. About a third of the roughly 30 participants with HIV were female. No cross-contamination during QIAcube processing was seen in test extractions of a monoclonal T-cell line run alongside a few dozen polyclonal samples. Results the study describes overall, beyond this receptor: Inferences about post-ART repertoire changes are limited because no data were available on ART adherence, viral resistance or therapy changes. Limited PBMC availability meant only the TCR beta chain was sequenced, without alpha chain pairing. Expanded TRB clones identified before ART initiation dominated the repertoire across all time points, though the dominance fluctuated and decreased in many PLHIV after ART. Narrower CDR3 length ranges were observed in HIV repertoires than in controls, and an antigen-experienced repertoire with only a slight naive shift after ART was suggested by the network structure. Because pre-ART samples had limited cell numbers, profiling was done on unsorted PBMC rather than on sorted CD4+ and CD8+ T cells. The samples were dated from about 2004 to 2018, and the ART regimens that were used may be less effective than current ART regimens. ART initiation was associated with a significant increase in TRB diversity, but diversity stayed significantly below transplant donor controls even after long-term ART.

With regard to this clone: Its cognate antigen has yet to be identified. No base qualities exist here, and no much larger clone lies one base off it.

Inclusion was restricted to participants for whom at least one PBMC sample before ART initiation and at least two post-ART samples were available. Every participant with HIV received treatment in the United States of America. Before DNA extraction, cryopreserved samples of about 1-11 million PBMC were thawed and then washed. At the time of the earliest PBMC sample, participants with HIV were aged between about 20 and 55 years. PBMC samples were contributed by each participant from 1-4 timepoints before ART initiation and 2-8 timepoints after ART initiation, with a median of 7 samples. Serial HIV viral load, CD4+ T-cell count, ART history and demographic data were obtained for every participant. Genomic DNA was extracted from unsorted PBMC with a Qiagen kit on a QIAcube, with processing performed in batches of 12 samples. The immunoSEQ hsTCRB v3.0 assay was used at survey level resolution to sequence the TRB variable region. The target sequencing depth for TRB was roughly 35,000-55,000 T-cell genomes per sample. An Illumina MiSeq with a v3 150-cycle kit was used to sequence the pooled TRB libraries. As for how the authors treated the data: Repertoire analysis was performed in R inside a reproducible Nextflow workflow that covered QC, data transformation and analysis. LymphoSeq2, an R package for AIRR-Seq data exploration, was used to implement custom analyses. Several samples that produced fewer than 5000 total TRB sequences were removed, so some 190 HIV repertoires were analyzed. Of the approximately 190 retained HIV repertoires, roughly 61 were collected before and 120 to 130 after ART initiation. Each repertoire was downsampled to 5000 TRB nucleotide sequences, and summary statistics were averaged across 100 downsampling iterations. Only TRB sequences with CDR3 regions of at least seven amino acids were retained for analysis. A Shannon entropy-derived clonality score and the Gini coefficient were used to measure diversity. In the repertoire networks, any two of the top 5000 CDR3 amino acid sequences were connected whenever the two sequences differed by an edit distance of one. GLIPH2 predicted antigen specificity groups and MHC restriction for TRB CDR3 amino acid sequences. CDR3 amino acid sequences were matched against VDJdb and McPAS-TCR to flag known CMV, EBV, HIV or tissue antigen associations. Pre-ART, post-ART and control groups were compared with Wilcoxon signed-rank tests and Holm-Bonferroni correction. TCRdb took over this immuneACCESS table, retaining in-frame rearrangements with V and J assigned. Such tables are incomplete; in checked studies, under half of the missing clones stem from an unresolved V gene, and the remainder is unexplained. Clone size and the V and J calls come from that table; the DNA yielded D and trimming. This sample lists 20,000 to 25,000 clones; roughly 84% were detected once. The ten largest make up over 8.5% of the sample.

V drops 3 bases and J drops 1 base, leaving 9 bases in between. Reading from cysteine to phenylalanine, the CDR3 counts 14 amino acids. Only the CDR3 part of the read is kept: 42 bases, read in frame from the first base. As encoded in the germline V gene, CDR1 is MNHEY while CDR2 is SVGAGI. The chain employs TRBV6-5 and TRBJ1-1; the D gene is not confidently resolved. The sequencing used unsorted PBMCs, collected around 2.5 years after starting antiretroviral therapy. The TCR sequence derives from a man between 35 and 55 years old with HIV. The DNA sequence is TGTGCCAGCAGTTATGGTCAAAAGAACACTGAAGCTTTCTTT. This yields the protein CASSYGQKNTEAFF.